Included here is one T cell receptor (beta chain) sequence, with context. The sample is drawn from a study of blood T cell repertoires in COVID-19. Trimming shortened V by 0 bases and J by 11 bases, and 17 bases separated the two germline ends. The CDR3 loop spans 14 amino acids. The germline gives CDR1 MNHEY, CDR2 SMNVEV (reference sequence). Clones were read by immunoSEQ multiplex PCR, and TCRdb kept only the in-frame ones, dropping some. The data contain some 270,000 clones, 80% to 90% of them singletons. Cohorts were determined from participant-reported clinical history. For recovered donors of Cohort 3, there were two negative PCRs, clearance, or symptom resolution.

The TCR originated in a woman aged 25 to 39 who had recovered from COVID-19. The sequenced sample consisted of PBMCs or T cells enriched from blood (not recorded which). The rearrangement joins TRBV27 to TRBJ2-7; the D gene is possibly TRBD1 (7 bases). CDR3 DNA: TGTGCCAGCAGTTTATCGGGGACGGCAGGGGGGAAGTACTTC. Its translation is CASSLSGTAGGKYF.